These 21 T cell receptor beta chains were sequenced from one sample in a study of read filtering for tumor transcriptome and immune sequencing (dated by TCRdb to about 2020). Sequencing was performed on an Illumina HiSeq 4000. The Immunoverse kit was used to build TCR libraries from around 420 ng RNA, with molecular barcoded adaptors covering alpha/delta and beta/gamma chains. The raw public data were reprocessed by TCRdb itself: fastp quality trimming at Q25, MiXCR clonotype calling, in-frame beta chains only. Duplicate CDR3 protein sequences are folded into a single record with the most common DNA and genes. A total of approximately 93,000 distinct CDR3 sequences appear in this sample, under 25% of them only once. The ten most abundant clones make up 9.5% to 12% of the sample. The sample consisted of a population of CD138-negative cells sorted from bone marrow. The cell subset or site label of this sample denotes: bone marrow mononuclear cells depleted of CD138+ plasma/myeloma cells by negative magnetic selection. Receptors were obtained from a donor older than 35 with multiple myeloma.

This clonotype was recorded at least ten times. V and J are TRBV29-1 and TRBJ2-7; D tentatively reads TRBD1 or TRBD2 (5 bases each). The V and J ends lost 4 bases and 5 bases respectively, with 18 bases between them. The CDR3 extends over 14 amino acids. In germline, CDR1 is SQVTM, CDR2 ANQGSEA. In nucleotides, the CDR3 is TGCAGCGTTGGGGAGACTCAGGGCCTGGACGAGCAGTACTTC. Translating it yields CSVGETQGLDEQYF.

This chain joins TRBV6-5 and TRBJ2-2; 8 positions agree with TRBD1. The CDR3 totals 15 residues. Unmatched junction bases numbered 3, after V lost 6 bases and J lost 0 bases. Germline V gene data show CDR1 as MNHEY and CDR2 as SVGAGI. CDR3 DNA sequence: TGTGCCAGCAGCCCGGACAGGGCGAACACCGGGGAGCTGTTTTTT. Translation: CASSPDRANTGELFF.

The chain joins TRBV12-3 or TRBV12-4 to TRBJ2-1; 16 bases match TRBD2. Trimming removed 6 bases from V and 7 bases from J; junction bases left unmatched: 6. The CDR3 is 16 residues long. In nucleotides, the CDR3 is TGTGCCAGCAGCCCGTCGGGACTAGCGGGGGGGAATGAGCAGTTCTTC. Translated, it gives CASSPSGLAGGNEQFF.

This clonotype appeared many times. The chain employs TRBV12-3 or TRBV12-4 and TRBJ2-2; D uncertain. V was clipped by 4 bases and J by 6 bases, with 9 bases between them. The length of the CDR3 is 13 residues. The CDR3 reads CASSSLEAGELFF. The CDR3 region has the DNA TGTGCCAGCAGTTCCCTAGAGGCCGGGGAGCTGTTTTTT.

In this sample, this clonotype turned up many times. V and J are TRBV28 and TRBJ1-1; D gene unclear. Germline V gene data show CDR1 as MDHEN and CDR2 as SYDVKM. V was pared by 5 bases and J by 8 bases, with 18 bases between. The CDR3 runs to 14 residues. In nucleotides, the CDR3 is TGTGCCAGCAGTCGCGCCCAAAAGGGAAAGGAAGCTTTCTTT. As protein: CASSRAQKGKEAFF.

This clonotype was seen a few times. This chain joins TRBV3-1 and TRBJ1-6, with D unclear. The CDR3 covers 13 residues. Germline V gene data show CDR1 as LGHDT and CDR2 as YNNKEL (reference sequence). V was clipped by 2 bases and J by 10 bases, with 9 bases between them. The CDR3: CASSQWIESPLHF. The DNA for the CDR3 is TGTGCCAGCAGCCAATGGATCGAGTCACCCCTCCACTTT.

This clonotype was recorded at least ten times. CDR3 amino acids: CASSPGHRDYEQYF. The CDR3 coding sequence is TGTGCCAGCAGTCCGGGACACCGAGACTACGAGCAGTACTTC. This chain links TRBV6-6 with TRBJ2-7; maybe TRBD1 (6 bases). The V and J ends lost 5 bases and 3 bases respectively, with 14 bases between them. CDR3 length equals 14 residues. Germline CDR1 is MNHNY and CDR2 is SVGAGI (reference sequence).

This clonotype appeared many times. The junction departs from the called germline gene at one end, perhaps through a read error. CDR3 coding DNA: TGTGCCAGCAGCACCGGACAGGGCACTGAAGCTTTCTTT. It specifies CASSTGQGTEAFF. V gene TRBV5-1 combines with J gene TRBJ1-1; 8 positions agree with TRBD1. There are 13 residues in the CDR3. CDR1 and CDR2 from the germline V gene are SGHRS and YFSETQ. Complete variable domain (other parts from reference TRBV5-1 and TRBJ1-1): KAGVTQTPRYLIKTRGQQVTLSCSPISGHRSVSWYQQTPGQGLQFLFEYFSETQRNKGNFPGRFSGRQFSNSRSEMNVSTLELGDSALYLCASSTGQGTEAFFGQGTRLTVV.

The CDR3 is CASSPQTSEPQHF. In DNA form, the CDR3 reads TGTGCCAGCTCACCACAAACAAGTGAGCCCCAGCATTTT. The chain employs TRBV18 and TRBJ1-5; D is uncertain. Per the germline V gene, CDR1 is KGHSH and CDR2 is LQKENI. The length of the CDR3 is 13 residues. V was pared by 1 base and J by 8 bases, with 9 bases between. The entire variable domain, with the rest obtained from reference TRBV18 and TRBJ1-5, is as follows: NAGVMQNPRHLVRRRGQEARLRCSPMKGHSHVYWYRQLPEEGLKFMVYLQKENIIDESGMPKERFSAEFPKEGPSILRIQQVVRGDSAAYFCASSPQTSEPQHFGDGTRLSIL.

This clonotype is a singleton in its sample. The conserved closing phenylalanine or tryptophan is absent in this CDR3, likely reflecting a read error. The chain combines TRBV6-1 with TRBJ1-1; D uncertain. There are 13 residues in the CDR3. The V gene's germline CDR1 is MNHNS and CDR2 SASEGT. Trimming removed 5 bases from V and 3 bases from J, with 10 bases in between. In DNA form, the CDR3 reads TGTGCCAGCAGTTGGCGGCAGTACACTGAAGCTTTCATT. Its translation is CASSWRQYTEAFI.

The rearrangement joins TRBV19 to TRBJ1-5; TRBD1 might be the D (5 bases). The germline CDR1 and CDR2 sequences are LNHDA and SQIVND (reference sequence). Trimming took 4 bases from V and 2 from J, leaving 9 bases between them. The CDR3 has 14 residues. CDR3 loop: CASSTGYGNQPQHF. CDR3 bases: TGTGCCAGTAGTACAGGGTACGGCAATCAGCCCCAGCATTTT.

This clonotype was observed many times. The CDR3 region is CSARTGSEQYF. CDR3 nucleotide sequence: TGCAGTGCCAGGACAGGGAGCGAGCAGTACTTC. The rearrangement links TRBV20-1 to TRBJ2-7, with 8 positions matching TRBD1. The V segment lost 6 bases and the J segment 6 bases; nucleotides outside the gene matches: 4. CDR3 length equals 11 residues. The germline V gene has CDR1 DFQATT and CDR2 SNEGSKA (reference sequence).

About this clonotype: A much bigger clone sits one base away, suggesting this may be a read error. The final CDR3 position lacks the conserved phenylalanine or tryptophan, pointing to a likely read error. The chain couples TRBV18 to TRBJ1-1; TRBD1 agrees at 9 bases. The CDR3 runs 15 residues. Germline V lookup: CDR1 KGHSH, CDR2 LQKENI. V trimming: 3 bases; J trimming: 6 bases; junction bases outside the gene matches: 8. The CDR3 DNA is TGTGCCAGCTCACCGGGGGGACAGGGTGTGGCTGAAGCTTTCCTT. The encoded protein is CASSPGGQGVAEAFL.

About this clonotype itself: This likely stems from a read error, as it lies one base from a far larger clone. This is likely a read error, given that the CDR3 carries no conserved phenylalanine or tryptophan at its end. V usage is TRBV11-2 and J usage is TRBJ2-7; no clear D. Germline loops: CDR1 SGHAT, CDR2 FQNNGV. V was cut by 2 bases and J by 2 bases, with 10 bases left in between. This CDR3 contains 14 residues. CDR3: CASSLYVRTYEQYL. CDR3 bases: TGTGCCAGCAGCTTATACGTTAGAACCTACGAGCAGTACCTC.

This clonotype was picked up a small number of times. The V gene is TRBV28, the J gene TRBJ1-1, with D unresolved. The V and J ends lost 6 bases and 8 bases respectively, with 13 bases between them. The CDR3 length is 12 residues. Germline values: CDR1 MDHEN, CDR2 SYDVKM. The CDR3 sequence is CASRLLGPEAFF. CDR3 nucleotide sequence: TGTGCCAGCAGGTTGTTAGGGCCGGAAGCTTTCTTT.

This clonotype turned up a few times. The chain has TRBV29-1 and TRBJ1-5, with no clear D. CDR1 SQVTM and CDR2 ANQGSEA come from the germline V gene. V was trimmed by 6 bases and J by 2 bases, leaving 11 bases between them. The CDR3 runs to 13 residues. CDR3 sequence: CSVGSVRNQPQHF. Written as DNA, the CDR3 is TGCAGCGTCGGGTCGGTTCGCAATCAGCCCCAGCATTTT.

The chain is built from TRBV20-1 and TRBJ2-5, with a possible D match to TRBD2 (5 bases). Germline lookup yields CDR1 DFQATT and CDR2 SNEGSKA (reference sequence). The CDR3 contains 12 residues. V was pared by 0 bases and J by 5 bases, with 7 bases between. The DNA for the CDR3 is TGCAGTGCTAGAGATGGGAGCGAGACCCAGTACTTC. As protein: CSARDGSETQYF.

The chain employs TRBV7-8 and TRBJ2-1; TRBD2 agrees at 8 bases. After removal of 5 bases from V and 4 bases from J, the junction contained 7 bases not matched to a gene. Germline values: CDR1 SGHVS, CDR2 FQNEAQ. The CDR3 sequence is 15 residues long. The CDR3 protein is CASSTGGAVYNEQFF. CDR3 sequence (DNA): TGTGCCAGCAGCACCGGGGGGGCCGTGTACAATGAGCAGTTCTTC.

This clonotype was seen many times. CDR3 region: CASRRDSEETQYF. DNA of the CDR3: TGCGCCAGCAGACGAGACAGTGAAGAGACCCAGTACTTC. The chain links TRBV5-1 to TRBJ2-5, with a tentative D call TRBD1 (5 bases). Germline V lookup: CDR1 SGHRS, CDR2 YFSETQ. The length of the CDR3 is 13 residues. V gave up 5 bases and J gave up 3 bases, with 11 bases separating them. The whole variable domain, remainder taken from reference TRBV5-1 and TRBJ2-5, is KAGVTQTPRYLIKTRGQQVTLSCSPISGHRSVSWYQQTPGQGLQFLFEYFSETQRNKGNFPGRFSGRQFSNSRSEMNVSTLELGDSALYLCASRRDSEETQYFGPGTRLLVL.

The rearrangement joins TRBV19 to TRBJ2-7, with D uncertain. V was clipped by 2 bases and J by 0 bases, with 8 bases between them. Germline lookup yields CDR1 LNHDA and CDR2 SQIVND (reference sequence). The CDR3 extends over 14 amino acids. CDR3 in DNA: TGTGCCAGTAGTATACGGACGGACTCCTACGAGCAGTACTTC. Translating it yields CASSIRTDSYEQYF.

This clonotype has just a few counts. CDR3 sequence reads: CASSHVGETQYF. The CDR3 region has the DNA TGTGCCAGCAGCCATGTGGGCGAGACCCAGTACTTC. V usage is TRBV3-1 and J usage is TRBJ2-5; D gene unclear. Looked up from germline, CDR1 is LGHDT and CDR2 is YNNKEL (reference sequence). Trimming left V 3 bases short and J 5 bases short, with 7 bases between. The CDR3 contains 12 residues.